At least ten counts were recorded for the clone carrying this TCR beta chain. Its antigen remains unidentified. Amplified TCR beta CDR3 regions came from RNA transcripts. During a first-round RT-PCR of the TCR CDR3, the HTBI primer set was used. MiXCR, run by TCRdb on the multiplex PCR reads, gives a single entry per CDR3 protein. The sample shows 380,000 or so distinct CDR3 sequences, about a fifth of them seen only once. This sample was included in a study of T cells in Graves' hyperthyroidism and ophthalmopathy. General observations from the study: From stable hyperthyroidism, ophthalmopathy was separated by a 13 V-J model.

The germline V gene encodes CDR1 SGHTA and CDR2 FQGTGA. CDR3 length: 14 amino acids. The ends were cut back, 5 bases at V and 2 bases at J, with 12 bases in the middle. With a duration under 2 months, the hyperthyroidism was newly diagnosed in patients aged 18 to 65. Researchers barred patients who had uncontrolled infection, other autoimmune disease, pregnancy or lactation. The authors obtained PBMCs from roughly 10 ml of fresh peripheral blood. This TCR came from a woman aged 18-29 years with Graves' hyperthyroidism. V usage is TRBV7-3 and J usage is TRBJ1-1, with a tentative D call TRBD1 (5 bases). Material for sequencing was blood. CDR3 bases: TGTGCCAGCAGCCCAGGAGGGGCCAACACTGAAGCTTTCTTT. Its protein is CASSPGGANTEAFF.